The subject of this entry is one TCR beta chain. Its antigen remains unknown. This record belongs to a study of vaccination and CD4 T cells after COVID-19. Study context: The authors exposed cells to overlapping spike peptides derived from SARS-CoV-2, HCoV-NL63, HCoV-OC43 and HCoV-229E. Study-level points and caveats: Spike mono-reactivity applied to 304 of 307 vaccine-specific clones detected in convalescent patients. Median SARS-CoV-2-reactive clonotype numbers went from roughly 19 to 38; this increase was not significant.

The treatment here: approximately 11-day PBMC culture with coronavirus spike peptide pools or control peptides (ViraFEST assay). The V gene's germline CDR1 is DFQATT and CDR2 SNEGSKA (reference sequence). The V end lost 2 bases, the J end lost 5 bases, and 9 bases lay between the germline ends. CDR3 size: 12 residues. Cultured CD4+ T-cell DNA underwent Oncomine TCR Beta short-read sequencing. TCRdb re-called the PCR reads with MiXCR, one entry per CDR3 protein. The data contain under 15,000 distinct CDR3 sequences, approximately 43% of them singletons. The rearrangement joins TRBV20-1 to TRBJ2-5, with D uncertain. The source of this sequence is a human donor who had recovered from COVID-19. The sample consisted of CD4+ T cells from blood, cultured in vitro. CDR3 coding DNA: TGCAGTGCTAGATATGGACGGGAGACCCAGTACTTC. This sequence encodes CSARYGRETQYF.